This T cell receptor (beta chain) was captured by sequencing in a study of glioma-infiltrating T cells. V was shortened by 5 bases and J by 3 bases, with 11 bases between the two germline ends. Germline assignment: CDR1 SGHRS and CDR2 YFSETQ. This CDR3 region has 13 residues. TCR alpha and beta CDR3 regions were amplified from RNA using iRepertoire nested multiplex PCR. One-step reverse transcription and amplification started from approximately 100-400 ng of tissue mRNA or PBMC total RNA. TCRdb reprocessed the multiplex PCR reads via MiXCR and lists one record per CDR3 protein. The table has some 190,000 distinct CDR3 sequences, approximately 30% seen once. This clonotype was picked up many times. Its target is not known. General study points: Very few CDR3 sequences were shared between tissue and blood. Non-neoplastic patients had below-expected tissue-blood divergence, while all gliomas exceeded expectation.

The rearrangement joins TRBV5-1 to TRBJ1-1; D not resolved. Sequenced sample: glioma tissue, nonneoplastic brain tissue, or PBMCs (not recorded which). The TCR was taken from a human donor with low-grade glioma or glioblastoma, undergoing nonglioma brain surgery, or in good health (not recorded which). CDR3: CASRSDIDTEAFF. CDR3 nucleotides: TGCGCCAGCAGGAGCGACATCGACACTGAAGCTTTCTTT.